A single sample is the source of the 26 T cell receptor beta chains below, sequenced in a study of T cell responses to AZD1222 COVID-19 vaccine. The protocol was immunoSEQ multiplex PCR, while the TCRdb copy is restricted to in-frame clones and leaves out a portion. The data contain some 110,000 clones, around 92% of them singletons. Specimen: peripheral blood, collected on day 0 of AZD1222 vaccination. These receptor sequences come from an adult in good health.

V usage is TRBV5-4 and J usage is TRBJ2-1, with TRBD2 matching 12 bases. There are 15 residues in the CDR3. V lost 6 bases, J lost 8 bases, and 9 bases stayed unmatched. Per germline, CDR1 SGHNT and CDR2 YYREEE (reference sequence). The DNA of the CDR3 is TGTGCCAGCACCCCGACTAGCGGGAGCCGTCATGAGCAGTTCTTC. This gives the protein CASTPTSGSRHEQFF. The full variable domain, completed using reference TRBV5-4 and TRBJ2-1, is ETGVTQSPTHLIKTRGQQVTLRCSSQSGHNTVSWYQQALGQGPQFIFQYYREEENGRGNFPPRFSGLQFPNYSSELNVNALELDDSALYLCASTPTSGSRHEQFFGPGTRLTVL.

This clone was seen once. The genes are TRBV5-5 and TRBJ2-2; D gene uncertain. This CDR3 contains 14 residues. CDR1 is SGHKS and CDR2 is YYEKEE in the germline V gene (reference sequence). With 0 bases removed from V and 0 bases from J, the gap between germline ends came to 3 bases. The CDR3 spells CASSLGSNTGELFF. The CDR3 nucleotides read TGTGCCAGCAGCTTGGGTTCGAACACCGGGGAGCTGTTTTTT. Based on the CDR3 plus reference TRBV5-5 and TRBJ2-2, the full variable domain is DAGVTQSPTHLIKTRGQQVTLRCSPISGHKSVSWYQQVLGQGPQFIFQYYEKEERGRGNFPDRFSARQFPNYSSELNVNALLLGDSALYLCASSLGSNTGELFFGEGSRLTVL.

V gene TRBV30 combines with J gene TRBJ2-1, with TRBD2 matching over 10 bases. The ends lost 8 bases at V and 3 bases at J; junction bases unmatched: 4. There are 13 residues in the CDR3. The germline V gene has CDR1 GTSNPN and CDR2 SVGIG (reference sequence). CDR3 sequence: CASEREGYNEQFF. The CDR3 DNA sequence: TGTGCCAGCGAGCGGGAGGGCTACAATGAGCAGTTCTTC.

The chain couples TRBV19 to TRBJ2-7, with 8 bases identical to TRBD2. The J segment lost 1 base and the V segment lost 5 bases, leaving 4 bases of the junction unmatched. The CDR3 has 14 amino acids. Germline V CDR1 and CDR2: LNHDA, SQIVND (reference sequence). The CDR3 sequence: CASSGVAGSYEQYF. As DNA, the CDR3 is TGTGCCAGTAGTGGGGTAGCGGGATCCTACGAGCAGTACTTC. Full variable domain (outside the CDR3, taken from reference TRBV19 and TRBJ2-7): DGGITQSPKYLFRKEGQNVTLSCEQNLNHDAMYWYRQDPGQGLRLIYYSQIVNDFQKGDIAEGYSVSREKKESFPLTVTSAQKNPTAFYLCASSGVAGSYEQYFGPGTRLTVT.

The chain is built from TRBV27 and TRBJ2-7, with 10 bases identical to TRBD2. The ends lost 6 bases at V and 2 bases at J; junction bases unmatched: 4. The CDR3 is made up of 14 amino acids. The germline V gene has CDR1 MNHEY and CDR2 SMNVEV (reference sequence). For the CDR3, the DNA is TGTGCCAGCAGACTTAGCGGGAGGACCTACGAGCAGTACTTC. Translated: CASRLSGRTYEQYF.

V and J are TRBV9 and TRBJ1-3; possibly TRBD1 for D (5 bases). The V end lost 4 bases, the J end lost 0 bases, and 17 bases lay between the germline ends. The CDR3 loop spans 17 amino acids. The germline CDR1 and CDR2 sequences are SGDLS and YYNGEE. The CDR3 reads CASSSRQYSSSGNTIYF. The CDR3 coding sequence is TGTGCCAGCAGCTCACGACAGTATAGTTCCTCTGGAAACACCATATATTTT.

This sequence joins TRBV11-3 and TRBJ2-5, with 9 bases that match TRBD1. Germline V CDR1 and CDR2: SGHNT, YENEEA. This CDR3 is 14 amino acids long. V gave up 6 bases and J gave up 4 bases; unmatched junction bases: 6. CDR3 loop: CASSNRGLGETQYF. The CDR3 nucleotides read TGTGCCAGCAGTAACAGGGGGCTGGGAGAGACCCAGTACTTC.

The gene calls are TRBV6-1 and TRBJ1-4, with unresolved D. Trimming stripped 2 bases from V and 7 bases from J, with 11 bases between. The CDR3 extends over 14 amino acids. Germline V gene data show CDR1 as MNHNS and CDR2 as SASEGT. The CDR3 loop reads CASSENGFGEKLFF. In DNA, the CDR3 is TGTGCCAGCAGTGAAAATGGTTTTGGTGAAAAACTGTTTTTT.

The chain joins TRBV5-4 to TRBJ2-2, with a weak D call TRBD2 (6 bases). The CDR3 runs 15 residues. The V end was cut by 0 bases, the J end by 8 bases, with 14 bases between. Germline V CDR1 and CDR2: SGHNT, YYREEE (reference sequence). The DNA for the CDR3 is TGTGCCAGCAGCTTGGCCACCGGGAGTAGGGGGGAGCTGTTTTTT. This codes for CASSLATGSRGELFF.

This clone was seen only once. The chain uses TRBV28 and TRBJ1-1; TRBD1 matches 9 bases. The ends lost 8 bases at V and 8 bases at J; junction bases unmatched: 9. Germline-derived CDR1 and CDR2 are MDHEN and SYDVKM. The CDR3 has 13 residues. The chain's CDR3 is CASRGTGRGEAFF. The CDR3 DNA reads as TGTGCCAGCCGAGGGACAGGGAGGGGAGAAGCTTTCTTT.

The J gene is TRBJ2-2, the V gene TRBV19; D remains unclear. V gave up 5 bases and J gave up 5 bases, with 9 bases separating them. CDR3 length: 13 amino acids. CDR1 is LNHDA, CDR2 SQIVND, per germline (reference sequence). CDR3 sequence reads: CASSGDATGELFF. The CDR3, as DNA: TGTGCCAGTAGTGGCGATGCGACCGGGGAGCTGTTTTTT.

The genes are TRBV30 and TRBJ2-1; a weak D match, TRBD2 (6 bases). Germline CDR1 is GTSNPN and CDR2 is SVGIG (reference sequence). The germline V and J ends were trimmed by 2 bases and 10 bases, with 18 bases remaining between them. The CDR3 extends over 14 amino acids. The CDR3 is CAWSLGRGGTEQFF. CDR3 DNA sequence: TGTGCCTGGAGTCTCGGAAGGGGCGGGACGGAGCAGTTCTTC.

The chain employs TRBV9 and TRBJ1-2, with a weak D call TRBD1 (5 bases). Germline assignment: CDR1 SGDLS and CDR2 YYNGEE. There are 14 residues in the CDR3. V was shortened by 4 bases and J by 6 bases, with 16 bases between the two germline ends. In nucleotides, the CDR3 is TGTGCCAGCAGCCCCGGGGGGGTGTCGAATGGCTACACCTTC. Translating gives CASSPGGVSNGYTF. Complete variable domain (other parts from reference TRBV9 and TRBJ1-2): DSGVTQTPKHLITATGQRVTLRCSPRSGDLSVYWYQQSLDQGLQFLIQYYNGEERAKGNILERFSAQQFPDLHSELNLSSLELGDSALYFCASSPGGVSNGYTFGSGTRLTVV.

The rearrangement links TRBV7-9 to TRBJ2-7; TRBD1 might be the D (6 bases). The CDR3 is made up of 14 amino acids. Germline V gene lookup returns CDR1 SEHNR and CDR2 FQNEAQ (reference sequence). Trimming cost V 0 bases and J 4 bases, with 10 bases left between them. The CDR3 here is CASSLAAQGYEQYF. The CDR3 nucleotides are TGTGCCAGCAGCTTAGCCGCACAGGGATACGAGCAGTACTTC.

This chain links TRBV7-2 with TRBJ2-7, with D possibly matching TRBD2 (6 bases). The CDR3 length is 15 residues. V was cut by 4 bases and J by 1 base, with 14 bases left in between. CDR1 is SGHTA, CDR2 FQGNSA, per germline. CDR3 residues: CASSSRRGLSYEQYF. DNA for the CDR3: TGTGCCAGCAGCTCGAGGAGGGGTCTTTCCTACGAGCAGTACTTC.

This clone appeared a few times. The chain combines TRBV28 with TRBJ1-1; 7 positions match TRBD1. V shed 5 bases, J shed 11 bases, and the junction held 8 bases outside the gene matches. Germline lookup yields CDR1 MDHEN and CDR2 SYDVKM. The CDR3 extends over 12 amino acids. CDR3 in DNA: TGTGCCAGCAGTGTCGAGACAGGGAAGGCTTTCTTT. It yields the protein CASSVETGKAFF.

The V and J genes are TRBV5-5 and TRBJ1-1, with a weak D call TRBD1 (5 bases). With 1 base removed from V and 4 bases from J, the gap between germline ends came to 17 bases. The CDR3 spans 16 residues. Germline V gene data show CDR1 as SGHKS and CDR2 as YYEKEE (reference sequence). CDR3 residues: CASSLSGPGGGTEAFF. In nucleotides, the CDR3 is TGTGCCAGCAGCTTGTCTGGTCCGGGTGGGGGCACTGAAGCTTTCTTT.

The chain couples TRBV28 to TRBJ1-1; D unresolved. In germline, CDR1 is MDHEN, CDR2 SYDVKM. V was clipped by 2 bases and J by 4 bases, with 5 bases between them. The CDR3 runs 12 residues. The CDR3 nucleotides are TGTGCCAGCAGTTTAACGACCACTGAAGCTTTCTTT. Protein: CASSLTTTEAFF.

This chain connects TRBV7-8 to TRBJ2-2; 8 bases align to TRBD2. The CDR3 is made up of 17 amino acids. V trimming: 5 bases; J trimming: 1 base; junction bases outside the gene matches: 9. Germline V CDR1 and CDR2: SGHVS, FQNEAQ. The CDR3 reads CASSIYTSGLNTGELFF. The CDR3 bases are TGTGCCAGCAGCATATATACTAGCGGTTTGAACACCGGGGAGCTGTTTTTT.

This clone was counted a single time. The chain employs TRBV11-2 and TRBJ1-4; 7 nucleotides line up with TRBD1. V lost 5 bases, J lost 2 bases, and 8 bases stayed unmatched. Germline-derived CDR1 and CDR2 are SGHAT and FQNNGV. This CDR3 has 16 amino acids. In DNA form, the CDR3 reads TGTGCCAGCAGCCTCGACAGGGAGGGGACTAATGAAAAACTGTTTTTT. Amino acid sequence: CASSLDREGTNEKLFF.

V usage is TRBV7-8 and J usage is TRBJ1-2; D gene unclear. This CDR3 is built from 14 residues. Germline CDR1 SGHVS, CDR2 FQNEAQ. V lost 3 bases and J 4 bases, leaving 12 bases between the germline ends. The CDR3 nucleotides read TGTGCCAGCAGCTTTTATCAGAGCCTCTATGGCTACACCTTC. Its protein is CASSFYQSLYGYTF.

The V gene is TRBV3-1 (or the pseudogene TRBV3-2), the J gene TRBJ2-7, with TRBD1 as a possible D gene (7 bases). Germline CDR1 and CDR2: LGHDT and YNNKEL (reference sequence). V lost 2 bases to trimming and J lost 6 bases, with 20 bases between them. CDR3 length: 16 residues. CDR3 bases: TGTGCCAGCAGCCAAACTCCCCAGGGCAGGGGGGCCGAGCAGTACTTC. Amino acid sequence: CASSQTPQGRGAEQYF.

The rearrangement links TRBV24-1 to TRBJ1-4; D unresolved. The length of the CDR3 is 15 residues. Per the germline V gene, CDR1 is KGHDR and CDR2 is SFDVKD. The ends were cut back, 12 bases at V and 0 bases at J, with 16 bases in the middle. CDR3: CAAIRSTATNEKLFF. The CDR3 bases are TGTGCCGCCATAAGATCGACGGCAACTAATGAAAAACTGTTTTTT.

The CDR3 nucleotides are TGTGCCAGCTCACCACCGTTCGCGGGACAGGGCCGTTCACCCCTCCACTTT. Its protein is CASSPPFAGQGRSPLHF. The J gene is TRBJ1-6, the V gene TRBV18; 9 bases line up with TRBD1. The J segment lost 9 bases and the V segment lost 0 bases, leaving 9 bases of the junction unmatched. Germline loops: CDR1 KGHSH, CDR2 LQKENI. The CDR3 contains 17 residues.

The chain uses TRBV10-2 and TRBJ2-1; the match to TRBD2 covers 11 bases. The J segment lost 9 bases and the V segment lost 6 bases, leaving 7 bases of the junction unmatched. Germline loops: CDR1 WSHSY, CDR2 SAAADI. CDR3 length equals 14 residues. This CDR3 reads CASSSTSGSGEQFF. The CDR3 DNA follows: TGCGCCAGCAGCTCCACTAGCGGGAGCGGTGAGCAGTTCTTC.

J is TRBJ1-2 and V is TRBV23-1; D unresolved. TRBV23-1 is an open reading frame, and its role is uncertain. The CDR3 extends over 12 amino acids. Trimming took 11 bases from V and 3 from J, leaving 13 bases between them. The CDR3 DNA sequence: TGCGCCCTCCTCCGGGGATACTATGGCTACACCTTC. As protein: CALLRGYYGYTF.